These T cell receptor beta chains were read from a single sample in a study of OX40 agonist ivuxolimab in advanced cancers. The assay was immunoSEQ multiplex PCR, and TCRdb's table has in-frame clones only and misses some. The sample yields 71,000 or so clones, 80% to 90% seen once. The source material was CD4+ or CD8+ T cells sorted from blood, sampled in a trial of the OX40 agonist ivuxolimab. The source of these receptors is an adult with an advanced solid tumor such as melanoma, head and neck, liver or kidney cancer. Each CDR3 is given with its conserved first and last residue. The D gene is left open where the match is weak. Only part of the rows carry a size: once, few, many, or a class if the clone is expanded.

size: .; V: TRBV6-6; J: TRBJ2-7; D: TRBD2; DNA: TGTGCCAGCAGTTTGGGGACTAGCGGACTCTACGAGCAGTACTTC; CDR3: CASSLGTSGLYEQYF
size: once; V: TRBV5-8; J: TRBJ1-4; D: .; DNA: TGTGCCAGCAGCCTTCGGGCACACGGAAATGAAAAACTGTTTTTT; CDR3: CASSLRAHGNEKLFF
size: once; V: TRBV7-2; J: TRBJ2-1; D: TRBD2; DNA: TGTGCCAGCGTTCCTTCGGGAGGGCGGTCCTACAATGAGCAGTTCTTC; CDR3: CASVPSGGRSYNEQFF
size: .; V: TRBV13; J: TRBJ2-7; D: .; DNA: TGTGCCAGCAGCCTTCTAGGCGTGGGGGGCGAGCAGTACTTC; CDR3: CASSLLGVGGEQYF
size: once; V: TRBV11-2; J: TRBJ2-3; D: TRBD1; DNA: TGTGCCAGCAGCAGTAGACAGGGCCCAATTGCATCACACACAGATACGCAGTATTTT; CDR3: CASSSRQGPIASHTDTQYF
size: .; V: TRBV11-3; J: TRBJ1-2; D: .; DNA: TGTGCCAGCAGCTTACCAGGGCCCTATGGCTACACCTTC; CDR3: CASSLPGPYGYTF
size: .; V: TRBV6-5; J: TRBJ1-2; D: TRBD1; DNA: TGTGCCAGCAGTTATTTGGTACGAGGACAGGGCAGGGGCTACACCTTC; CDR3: CASSYLVRGQGRGYTF
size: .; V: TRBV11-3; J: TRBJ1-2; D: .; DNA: TGTGCCAGCAGCTTAGGCCCTAACTATGGCTACACCTTC; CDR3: CASSLGPNYGYTF
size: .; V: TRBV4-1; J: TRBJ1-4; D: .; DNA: TGCGCCAGCAGCCAGGCTTACAGTGCAACTAATGAAAAACTGTTTTTT; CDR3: CASSQAYSATNEKLFF
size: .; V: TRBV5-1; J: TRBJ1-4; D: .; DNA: TGCGCCAGCAGCCGTGATGGAGGCGACCTTGAAAAACTGTTTTTT; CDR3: CASSRDGGDLEKLFF
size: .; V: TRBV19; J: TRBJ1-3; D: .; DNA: TGTGCCAGTAGTATCCCGGGGCAGCCCTCTGGAAACACCATATATTTT; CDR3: CASSIPGQPSGNTIYF
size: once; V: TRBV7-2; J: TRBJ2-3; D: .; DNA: TGTGCCAGCACCATTCCCACCGGGGGAACAGATACGCAGTATTTT; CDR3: CASTIPTGGTDTQYF
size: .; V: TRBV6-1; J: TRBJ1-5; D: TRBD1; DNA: TGTGCCAGCAGTGGGCCCGGGACAGGGGGTCCCCAGCATTTT; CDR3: CASSGPGTGGPQHF
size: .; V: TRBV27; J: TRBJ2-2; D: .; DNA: TGTGCCAGCAGTTTGACAGAGACTCTTAACACCGGGGAGCTGTTTTTT; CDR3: CASSLTETLNTGELFF
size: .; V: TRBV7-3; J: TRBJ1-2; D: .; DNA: TGTGCCAGCAGCCCGGGACCGCGTCGGTATGGCTACACCTTC; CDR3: CASSPGPRRYGYTF
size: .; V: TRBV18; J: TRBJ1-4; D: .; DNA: TGTGCCAGCTCACGCGGGAGTAGTGAAAAACTGTTTTTT; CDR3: CASSRGSSEKLFF
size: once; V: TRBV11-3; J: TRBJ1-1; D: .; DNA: TGTGCCAGCAGCTCTGACGGGAATGAAGCTTTCTTT; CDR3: CASSSDGNEAFF
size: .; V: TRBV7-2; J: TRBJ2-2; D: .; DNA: TGTGCCAGCAGCTTAATGACTCACACCGGGGAGCTGTTTTTT; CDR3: CASSLMTHTGELFF
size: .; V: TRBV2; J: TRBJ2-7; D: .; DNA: TGTGCCAGCGATGGACAGACTTTCTCCGAGCAGTACTTC; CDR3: CASDGQTFSEQYF
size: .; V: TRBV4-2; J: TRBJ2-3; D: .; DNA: TGTGCCAGCAGCCCCGATGGCACAGATACGCAGTATTTT; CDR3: CASSPDGTDTQYF
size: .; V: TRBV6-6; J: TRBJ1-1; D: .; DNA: TGTGCCAGCAGTCGTTACCCAACCGGGAACACTGAAGCTTTCTTT; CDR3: CASSRYPTGNTEAFF
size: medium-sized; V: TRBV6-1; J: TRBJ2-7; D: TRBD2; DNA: TGTGCCAGCAGTCTACTAGCGGGAGGGAGCGAGCAGTACTTC; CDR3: CASSLLAGGSEQYF
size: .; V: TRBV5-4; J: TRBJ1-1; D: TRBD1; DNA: TGTGCCAGCAGCAAGGGCTCGCGACAGGGAAACACTGAAGCTTTCTTT; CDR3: CASSKGSRQGNTEAFF
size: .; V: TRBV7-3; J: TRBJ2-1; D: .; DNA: TGTGCCAGCAGCCTTAAGGGGACCCAGGGGAGCTCCTACAATGAGCAGTTCTTC; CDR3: CASSLKGTQGSSYNEQFF
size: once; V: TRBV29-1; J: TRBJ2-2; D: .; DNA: TGCAGCGTTGAGGTAACCGGGGAGCTGTTTTTT; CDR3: CSVEVTGELFF
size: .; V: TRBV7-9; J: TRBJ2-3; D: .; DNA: TGTGCCAGCAGCGATCACAGAAATCCTAGGACAGATACGCAGTATTTT; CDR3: CASSDHRNPRTDTQYF
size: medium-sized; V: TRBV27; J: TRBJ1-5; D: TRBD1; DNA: TGTGCCAGCAGTTTAGTCCGAGACAGGGGCAGGCAGCCCCAGCATTTT; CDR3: CASSLVRDRGRQPQHF
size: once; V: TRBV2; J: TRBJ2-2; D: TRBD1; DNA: TGTGCCAGCAAGCGGCAGGGGGCCGTTGGCGGGGAGCTGTTTTTT; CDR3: CASKRQGAVGGELFF
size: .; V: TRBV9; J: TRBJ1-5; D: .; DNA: TGTGCCAGCAGCGTAGACGGTGTGATACATCAGCCCCAGCATTTT; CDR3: CASSVDGVIHQPQHF
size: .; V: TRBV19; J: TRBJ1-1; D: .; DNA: TGTGCCAGTAGTATAGTTGGGGGAGACAGATTGAACACTGAAGCTTTCTTT; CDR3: CASSIVGGDRLNTEAFF
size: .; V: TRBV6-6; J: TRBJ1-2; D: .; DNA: TGTGCCAGCAGACTGGACGAGGACTATGGCTACACCTTC; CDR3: CASRLDEDYGYTF
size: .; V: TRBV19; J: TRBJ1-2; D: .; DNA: TGTGCCAGTACCCTCTCAGGCAAAAACTATGGCTACACCTTC; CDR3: CASTLSGKNYGYTF
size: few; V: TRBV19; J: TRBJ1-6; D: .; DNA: TGTGCCAGCTGCCCCGGGACACTGGAGTCACCCCTCCACTTT; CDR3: CASCPGTLESPLHF
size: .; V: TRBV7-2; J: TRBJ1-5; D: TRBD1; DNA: TGTGCCAGCAGCCAGGGACAGGGTGGGCAGCCCCAGCATTTT; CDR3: CASSQGQGGQPQHF
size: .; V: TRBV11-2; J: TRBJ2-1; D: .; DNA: TGTGCCAGCAGCAAGCGCGAGTCCAATGAGCAGTTCTTC; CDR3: CASSKRESNEQFF